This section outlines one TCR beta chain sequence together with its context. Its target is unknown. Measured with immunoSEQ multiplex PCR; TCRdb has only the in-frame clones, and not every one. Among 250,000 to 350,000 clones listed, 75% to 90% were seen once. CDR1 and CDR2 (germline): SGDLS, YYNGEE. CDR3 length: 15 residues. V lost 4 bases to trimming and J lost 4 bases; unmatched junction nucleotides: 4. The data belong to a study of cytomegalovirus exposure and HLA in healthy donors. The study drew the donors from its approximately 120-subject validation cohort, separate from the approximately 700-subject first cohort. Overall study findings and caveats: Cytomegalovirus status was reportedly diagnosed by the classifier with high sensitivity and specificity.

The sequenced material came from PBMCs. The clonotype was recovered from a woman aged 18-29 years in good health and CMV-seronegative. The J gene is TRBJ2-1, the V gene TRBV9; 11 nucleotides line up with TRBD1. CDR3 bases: TGTGCCAGCAGCACCCGGGACAGGGGGTACAATGAGCAGTTCTTC. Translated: CASSTRDRGYNEQFF.